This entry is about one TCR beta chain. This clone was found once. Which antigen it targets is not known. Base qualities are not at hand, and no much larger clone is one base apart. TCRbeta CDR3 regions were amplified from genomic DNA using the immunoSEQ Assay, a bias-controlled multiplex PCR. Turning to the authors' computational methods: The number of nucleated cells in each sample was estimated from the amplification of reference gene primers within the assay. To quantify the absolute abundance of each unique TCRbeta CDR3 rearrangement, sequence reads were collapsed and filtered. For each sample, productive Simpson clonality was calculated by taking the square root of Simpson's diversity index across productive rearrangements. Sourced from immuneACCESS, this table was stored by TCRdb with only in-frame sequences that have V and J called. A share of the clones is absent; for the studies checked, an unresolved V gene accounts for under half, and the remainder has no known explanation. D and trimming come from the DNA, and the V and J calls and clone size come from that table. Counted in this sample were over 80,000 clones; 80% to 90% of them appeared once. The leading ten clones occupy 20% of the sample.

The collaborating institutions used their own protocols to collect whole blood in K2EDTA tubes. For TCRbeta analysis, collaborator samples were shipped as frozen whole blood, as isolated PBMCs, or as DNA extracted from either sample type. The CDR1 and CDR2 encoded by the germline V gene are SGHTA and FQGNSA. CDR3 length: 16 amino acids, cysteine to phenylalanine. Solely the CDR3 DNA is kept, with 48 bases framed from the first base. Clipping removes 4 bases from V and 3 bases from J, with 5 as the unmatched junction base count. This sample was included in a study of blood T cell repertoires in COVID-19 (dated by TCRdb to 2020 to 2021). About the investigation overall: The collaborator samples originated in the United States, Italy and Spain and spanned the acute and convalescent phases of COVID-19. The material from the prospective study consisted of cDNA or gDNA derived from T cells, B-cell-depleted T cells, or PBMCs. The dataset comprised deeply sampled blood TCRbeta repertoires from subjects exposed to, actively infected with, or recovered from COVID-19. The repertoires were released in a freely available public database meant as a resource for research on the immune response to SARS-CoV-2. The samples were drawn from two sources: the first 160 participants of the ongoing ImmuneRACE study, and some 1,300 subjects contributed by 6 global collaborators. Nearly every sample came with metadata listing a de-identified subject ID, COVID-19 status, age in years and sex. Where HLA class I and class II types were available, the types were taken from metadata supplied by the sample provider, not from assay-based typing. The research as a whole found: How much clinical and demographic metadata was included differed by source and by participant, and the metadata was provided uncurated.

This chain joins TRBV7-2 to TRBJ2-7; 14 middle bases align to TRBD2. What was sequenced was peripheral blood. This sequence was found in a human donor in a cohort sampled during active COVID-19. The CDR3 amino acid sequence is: CASSYDGTSGGYEQYF. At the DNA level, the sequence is TGTGCCAGCAGCTACGACGGGACTAGCGGGGGCTACGAGCAGTACTTC.